Each of the 6 T cell receptor beta chains below was sequenced from the same sample in a study of tumor-infiltrating lymphocytes in oesophageal squamous cell carcinoma. TCRdb itself ran the PCR reads through MiXCR, one entry per CDR3 protein. The sample gives 20,000 or so distinct CDR3 sequences, more than 35% of which show up once; about 39% is in the top ten. The specimen sequenced was esophageal tumor tissue. These receptors were obtained from a male donor with esophageal squamous cell carcinoma.

This clonotype is termed medium-sized. The chain joins TRBV11-2 to TRBJ2-2; D is unclear. The CDR3 covers 11 residues. Germline CDR1 SGHAT, CDR2 FQNNGV. The V and J ends lost 5 bases and 6 bases respectively, with 4 bases between them. The CDR3 here is CASSQSGELFF. Here the CDR3 DNA reads TGTGCCAGCAGCCAATCCGGGGAGCTGTTTTTT.

At least ten counts were recorded for this clonotype. J is TRBJ1-5 and V is TRBV6-1; maybe TRBD1 (6 bases). With 5 bases removed from V and 7 bases from J, the gap between germline ends came to 15 bases. The CDR3 covers 14 residues. The germline gives CDR1 MNHNS, CDR2 SASEGT. The CDR3 loop is CASSRTGQMQPQHF. In nucleotides, the CDR3 is TGTGCCAGCAGTCGGACCGGACAGATGCAGCCCCAGCATTTT.

This chain joins TRBV7-2 and TRBJ2-6, with TRBD2 identical over 8 bases. The CDR3 has 19 amino acids. V trimming: 2 bases; J trimming: 1 base; junction bases outside the gene matches: 10. Germline-derived CDR1 and CDR2 are SGHTA and FQGNSA. CDR3 nucleotides: TGTGCCAGCAGCTTAATAGGGTGGCGGGAGGTTTCTGGGGCCAACGTCCTGACTTTC. Translation: CASSLIGWREVSGANVLTF.

V gene TRBV10-3 combines with J gene TRBJ2-1; 7 nucleotides match TRBD2. The CDR3 covers 12 residues. CDR1 and CDR2 from the germline V gene are ENHRY and SYGVKD. V lost 6 bases and J lost 7; bases outside the gene matches: 3. CDR3 in DNA: TGTGCCATCAGCCCTAGCGGAAATGAGCAGTTCTTC. It codes for CAISPSGNEQFF.

The sample holds many counts of this clonotype. The chain links TRBV4-1 to TRBJ2-6; D gene uncertain. Trimming took off 3 bases at V and 0 bases at J, with 15 bases between the two ends. Germline-derived CDR1 and CDR2 are MGHRA and YSYEKL. The CDR3 has 18 amino acids. The CDR3 nucleotides are TGCGCCAGCAGCCAGGATCCCGGGCCAAGCTCTGGGGCCAACGTCCTGACTTTC. Amino acids: CASSQDPGPSSGANVLTF.

The chain uses TRBV10-2 and TRBJ2-4; D gene ambiguous. The DNA matches TRBJ2-5 better at its end, which makes the J call doubtful. Germline lookup yields CDR1 WSHSY and CDR2 SAAADI. The CDR3 contains 13 residues. The CDR3 is CASSGTTKETQYF. CDR3 DNA: TGCGCCAGCAGTGGGACCACTAAAGAGACCCAGTACTTC.